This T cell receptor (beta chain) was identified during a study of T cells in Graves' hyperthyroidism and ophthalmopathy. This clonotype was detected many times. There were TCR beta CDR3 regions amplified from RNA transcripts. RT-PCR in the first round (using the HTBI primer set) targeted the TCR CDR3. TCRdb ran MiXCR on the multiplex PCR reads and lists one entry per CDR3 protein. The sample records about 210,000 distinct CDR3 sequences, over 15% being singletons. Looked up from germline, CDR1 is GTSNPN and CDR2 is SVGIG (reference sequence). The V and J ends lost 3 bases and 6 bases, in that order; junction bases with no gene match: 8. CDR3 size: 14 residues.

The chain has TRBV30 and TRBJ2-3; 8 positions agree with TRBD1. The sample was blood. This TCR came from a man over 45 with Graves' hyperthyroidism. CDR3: CAWSGGTGWDTQYF. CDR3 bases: TGTGCCTGGAGCGGTGGGACAGGCTGGGATACGCAGTATTTT.